This entry lists 5 T cell receptor beta chains sequenced from one sample in a study of T cell changes during pregnancy in multiple sclerosis. Repertoires were generated with immunoSEQ multiplex PCR, while TCRdb's copy carries only in-frame clones and drops some. Of approximately 41,000 clones listed, around 89% are singletons. The source was CD4+ T cells from peripheral blood mononuclear cells, collected in the second trimester of pregnancy. Source of these receptors: a female donor with multiple sclerosis, enrolled in a pregnancy study.

The gene calls are TRBV19 and TRBJ1-5; 7 nucleotides match TRBD1. This CDR3 spans 14 amino acids. The trim removed 6 bases at V and 3 bases at J, leaving 5 bases unmatched. CDR1 LNHDA and CDR2 SQIVND come from the germline V gene (reference sequence). In DNA form, the CDR3 reads TGTGCCAGTAGGGATGGACAGGTCAATCAGCCCCAGCATTTT. This gives the protein CASRDGQVNQPQHF.

This clone is a singleton in its sample. The chain recombines TRBV6-6 with TRBJ1-2; D remains unclear. This CDR3 spans 12 amino acids. Germline CDR1 reads MNHNY; CDR2 reads SVGAGI (reference sequence). Trimming stripped 5 bases from V and 4 bases from J, with 8 bases between. The CDR3 here is CASSRQSYGYTF. The DNA for the CDR3 is TGTGCCAGCAGTAGACAATCCTATGGCTACACCTTC.

The rearrangement links TRBV27 to TRBJ2-7; D is perhaps TRBD2 (6 bases). There are 14 residues in the CDR3. V shed 4 bases and J shed 0 bases, with 10 bases lying between them. Per the germline V gene, CDR1 is MNHEY and CDR2 is SMNVEV (reference sequence). In nucleotides, the CDR3 is TGTGCCAGCAGTTGGGACTCCCGCTCCTACGAGCAGTACTTC. Translating it yields CASSWDSRSYEQYF.

V is TRBV2 and J is TRBJ2-7; no clear D. Germline values: CDR1 SNHLY, CDR2 FYNNEI. V was cut by 4 bases and J by 6 bases, with 13 bases left in between. The CDR3 extends over 13 amino acids. CDR3: CASSVSPTREQYF. Here the CDR3 DNA reads TGTGCCAGCAGTGTCAGTCCAACCCGCGAGCAGTACTTC.

On this clone itself: One junction end disagrees with the germline gene, perhaps due to a read error. This chain connects TRBV7-3 to TRBJ2-7, with 9 positions matching TRBD2. Germline V lookup: CDR1 SGHTA, CDR2 FQGTGA. The CDR3 length is 15 residues. DNA for the CDR3: TGTGCCAGCAGCCTAACGGGGCTAGCGGGATCTGAGCAGTACTTC. As protein: CASSLTGLAGSEQYF.